These T cell receptor beta chains were read from a single sample in a study of blood T cell repertoires in COVID-19. The data were produced by immunoSEQ multiplex PCR, yet TCRdb's version contains in-frame clones alone and is incomplete. The data show almost 200,000 clones, 80% to 90% seen once. Input material: PBMCs or T cells enriched from blood (not recorded which). Receptors originate from a woman younger than 30 who had recovered from COVID-19. CDR3s include the opening cysteine and the closing phenylalanine or tryptophan. D genes are given only for firm matches. Clone size is given for some rows only: seen once, a few or many times, or a class if the clone is expanded.

j_gene,v_gene,d_gene,abundance,CDR3nt,CDR3aa
TRBJ2-7,TRBV15,.,.,TGTGCCACCAGCCCAGGAGGCAGGAGGTCCTACGAGCAGTACTTC,CATSPGGRRSYEQYF
TRBJ2-7,TRBV19,TRBD1,.,TGTGCCAGTAGCTCAGGGGGCAGGTACGAGCAGTACTTC,CASSSGGRYEQYF
TRBJ2-5,TRBV6-5,.,.,TGTGCCAGCAGTTACTCGGAGCGGGAGACCCAGTACTTC,CASSYSERETQYF
TRBJ2-7,TRBV9,.,once,TGTGCCAGCAGCGTAGGCGGGGTCAGCTCCTACGAGCAGTACTTC,CASSVGGVSSYEQYF
TRBJ1-5,TRBV6-2/TRBV6-3,.,once,TGTGCCAGCAGTAAACCAGGGGTGGGGGACCCGGCCTTCGGTCAGCCCCAGCATTTT,CASSKPGVGDPAFGQPQHF
TRBJ2-2,TRBV5-1,TRBD1,.,TGCGCCAGCAGCTTATTCCAGGGGGCCCTGGCCGGGGAGCTGTTTTTT,CASSLFQGALAGELFF
TRBJ1-4,TRBV7-6,TRBD1,.,TGTGCCAGCAGCCCCCACAGGGGCGATGCAACTAATGAAAAACTGTTTTTT,CASSPHRGDATNEKLFF
TRBJ1-2,TRBV11-2,.,.,TGTGCCAGCAGCCTTGTGGACAGTCGGACGAACGGCTACACCTTC,CASSLVDSRTNGYTF
TRBJ1-1,TRBV6-5,TRBD1,.,TGTGCCAGCTACTTGAGCTTCGGGACAGGGGCTTTCTTT,CASYLSFGTGAFF
TRBJ1-3,TRBV27,.,.,TGTGCCAGCAGAGGCGGGGGGAGCTCTGGAAACACCATATATTTT,CASRGGGSSGNTIYF
TRBJ1-2,TRBV30,.,.,TGTGCCTGGAGCCGAGGGGGATTTAACTATGGCTACACCTTC,CAWSRGGFNYGYTF
TRBJ1-6,TRBV19,TRBD1,.,TGTGCCAGTAGTATTCAACAGGGGGATCGTTCACCCCTCCACTTT,CASSIQQGDRSPLHF
TRBJ1-1,TRBV28,TRBD1,.,TGTGCCAGCACCACCATAACCCGACAGGGGCTGAACACTGAAGCTTTCTTT,CASTTITRQGLNTEAFF
TRBJ1-6,TRBV10-1,.,.,TGCGCCAGCAGTGATCCGGGGGTGCCATCCTATAATTCACCCCTCCACTTT,CASSDPGVPSYNSPLHF
TRBJ1-5,TRBV11-2,.,once,TGTGCCAGCAGCTTAAGCGGTAATCAGCCCCAGCATTTT,CASSLSGNQPQHF
TRBJ2-6,TRBV19,TRBD1,few,TGTGCCAGTAGTTACAGGGGATCTGGGGCCAACGTCCTGACTTTC,CASSYRGSGANVLTF
TRBJ2-1,TRBV25-1,TRBD2,.,TGTGCCAGCAGCGGGGGGGCCCACAATGAGCAGTTCTTC,CASSGGAHNEQFF
TRBJ2-3,TRBV11-2,TRBD2,.,TGTGCCAGCAGCCAAGGGACCGGGACTAGTACGCAGTATTTT,CASSQGTGTSTQYF
TRBJ2-2,TRBV27,.,.,TGTGCCAGCAGTGGAATAATAGGGGCCGGCGGGGAGCTGTTTTTT,CASSGIIGAGGELFF
TRBJ2-2,TRBV5-1,TRBD2,.,TGCGCCAGCAGTCATGCAGAGACTAGCGGGGGGGCCGCCGGGGAGCTGTTTTTT,CASSHAETSGGAAGELFF
TRBJ2-5,TRBV5-1,.,.,TGCGCCAGCAGCTTGGGACTCCCTGGATTTCAAGAGACCCAGTACTTC,CASSLGLPGFQETQYF
TRBJ1-2,TRBV19,TRBD1,.,TGTGCCAGTAGTCCGGTGGGGACAGGGGGCGTCGCCAGTGGCTACACCTTC,CASSPVGTGGVASGYTF
TRBJ1-4,TRBV7-8,.,few,TGTGCCAGCAGCTCCCGGCAGGGACATAATGAAAAACTGTTTTTT,CASSSRQGHNEKLFF
TRBJ2-5,TRBV5-1,TRBD2,.,TGCGCCAGCAGCATCGGACTAGCGGGGGACCCGTACCAAGAGACCCAGTACTTC,CASSIGLAGDPYQETQYF
TRBJ1-5,TRBV7-9,TRBD1,.,TGTGCCAGCAGCTTAGGGACAGGCGATAGCAATCAGCCCCAGCATTTT,CASSLGTGDSNQPQHF
TRBJ2-5,TRBV6-5,.,.,TGTGCCAGCAGTTACGCGGGGACTGAAGGAGAGACCCAGTACTTC,CASSYAGTEGETQYF
TRBJ2-1,TRBV14,.,.,TGTGCCAGCAGCCCCCGGGAAGCTAATGAGCAGTTCTTC,CASSPREANEQFF
TRBJ1-1,TRBV28,.,.,TGTGCCAGCAACACAGACATGAACACTGAAGCTTTCTTT,CASNTDMNTEAFF
TRBJ2-1,TRBV6-1,TRBD1,.,TGTGCCAGCAGTGATGGGACAGGGCCCTACAATGAGCAGTTCTTC,CASSDGTGPYNEQFF
TRBJ1-2,TRBV4-1,.,.,TGCGCCAGCAGGGGGTTAGGGGCAGCGGGCTACACCTTC,CASRGLGAAGYTF
TRBJ2-3,TRBV9,TRBD2,.,TGTGCCAGCAGCGTAGAGGGGAGCGGGGGGGTATCCAGGAATACGCAGTATTTT,CASSVEGSGGVSRNTQYF
TRBJ1-1,TRBV28,.,.,TGTGCCAGCAGTTTGCGTGGTCCCATGAACACTGAAGCTTTCTTT,CASSLRGPMNTEAFF
TRBJ2-7,TRBV28,.,once,TGTGCCAGCAGTGCGCCGGGGGAGCGTTCCTACGAGCAGTACTTC,CASSAPGERSYEQYF
TRBJ2-1,TRBV7-2,.,.,TGTGCCAGCAGCTTAGGCTCCAGGGGAAACAATGAGCAGTTCTTC,CASSLGSRGNNEQFF
TRBJ2-3,TRBV5-4,.,.,TGTGCCAGCAGCTTGGCTTCGACAGATACGCAGTATTTT,CASSLASTDTQYF
TRBJ2-2,TRBV5-1,.,.,TGCGCCAGCAGCTTGGACTATCCCGGGGAGCTGTTTTTT,CASSLDYPGELFF
TRBJ1-1,TRBV21-1,.,.,TGTGCCAGCAGCAAAGCGCAACACCGGAACACTGAAGCTTTCTTT,CASSKAQHRNTEAFF
TRBJ1-2,TRBV5-5,.,.,TGTGCCAGCAGCTTGTTTGTTTCGCAGTATGGCTACACCTTC,CASSLFVSQYGYTF
TRBJ1-1,TRBV6-2/TRBV6-3,.,.,TGTGCCAGCAGTTTCCCATCCGAAGCTTTCTTT,CASSFPSEAFF
TRBJ1-2,TRBV28,.,.,TGTGCCAGCAGCTACCAGGTCTATGGCTACACCTTC,CASSYQVYGYTF